This TCR beta chain was identified in a study of shared clonotypes between healthy human individuals. Looking at the study overall: The donor group consisted of a couple of women and a few men, aged 18 to 49. Per donor, CD8 memory used one plate, CD8 naive used two, CD4 memory used three and CD4 naive used three.

In germline, CDR1 is SNHLY, CDR2 FYNNEI. The V end lost 4 bases, the J end lost 5 bases, and 14 bases lay between the germline ends. This CDR3 spans 15 amino acids. The table came from immunoSEQ multiplex PCR; TCRdb's copy has only in-frame clones and leaves some out. The sample lists some 2,500,000 clones, roughly 93% occurring once. Study-level points and caveats: Larger estimated richness was generally recorded for naive subsets relative to memory subsets. Shared clonotypes across all four donors exceeded non-shared ones in generation probability.

Note on this clone: What it binds is unknown.

This chain joins TRBV2 and TRBJ1-4; weak D call: TRBD1 (5 bases). The TCR was taken from a man aged 18 to 29 in good health. Some clones in this sample may be carry-over from other donors' samples. The specimen sequenced was naive CD4+ T cells from PBMCs. As for subset: CD45RA+ positively selected. CDR3 loop: CASSATGGSNEKLFF. The CDR3 bases are TGTGCCAGCAGTGCGACCGGGGGTTCAAATGAAAAACTGTTTTTT.